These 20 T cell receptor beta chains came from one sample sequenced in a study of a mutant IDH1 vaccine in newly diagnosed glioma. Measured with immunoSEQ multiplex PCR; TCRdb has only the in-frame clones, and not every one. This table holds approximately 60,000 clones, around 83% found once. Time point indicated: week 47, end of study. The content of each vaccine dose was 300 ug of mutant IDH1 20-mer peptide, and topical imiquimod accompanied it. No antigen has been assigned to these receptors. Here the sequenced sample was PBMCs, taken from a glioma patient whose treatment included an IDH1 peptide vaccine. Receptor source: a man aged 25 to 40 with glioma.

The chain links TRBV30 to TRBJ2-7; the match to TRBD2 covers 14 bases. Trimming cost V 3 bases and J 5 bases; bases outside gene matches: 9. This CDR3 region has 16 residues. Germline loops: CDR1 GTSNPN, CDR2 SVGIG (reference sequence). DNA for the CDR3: TGTGCCTGGAGGCCGGGACTAGCGGGGGCGAGTGACGAGCAGTACTTC. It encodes CAWRPGLAGASDEQYF. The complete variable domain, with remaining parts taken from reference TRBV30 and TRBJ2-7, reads SQTIHQWPATLVQPVGSPLSLECTVEGTSNPNLYWYRQAAGRGLQLLFYSVGIGQISSEVPQNLSASRPQDRQFILSSKKLLLSDSGFYLCAWRPGLAGASDEQYFGPGTRLTVT.

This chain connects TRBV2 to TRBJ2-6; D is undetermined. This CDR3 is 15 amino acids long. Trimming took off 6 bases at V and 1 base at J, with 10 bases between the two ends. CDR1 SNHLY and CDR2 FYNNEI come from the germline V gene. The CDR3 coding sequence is TGTGCCAGCAGAAAAGAGTGGTCTGGGGCCAACGTCCTGACTTTC. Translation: CASRKEWSGANVLTF.

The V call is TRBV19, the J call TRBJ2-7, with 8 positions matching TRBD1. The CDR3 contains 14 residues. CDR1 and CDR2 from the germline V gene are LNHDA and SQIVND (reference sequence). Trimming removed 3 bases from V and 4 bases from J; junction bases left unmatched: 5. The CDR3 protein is CASSIGQGAYEQYF. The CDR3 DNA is TGTGCCAGTAGTATTGGTCAGGGGGCTTACGAGCAGTACTTC.

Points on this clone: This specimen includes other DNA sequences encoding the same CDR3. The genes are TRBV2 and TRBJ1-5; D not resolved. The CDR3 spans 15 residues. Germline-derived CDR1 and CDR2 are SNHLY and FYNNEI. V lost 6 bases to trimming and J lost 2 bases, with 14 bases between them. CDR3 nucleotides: TGTGCCAGCAGCCCCCCCCTGGCTCGCAATCAGCCCCAGCATTTT. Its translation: CASSPPLARNQPQHF.

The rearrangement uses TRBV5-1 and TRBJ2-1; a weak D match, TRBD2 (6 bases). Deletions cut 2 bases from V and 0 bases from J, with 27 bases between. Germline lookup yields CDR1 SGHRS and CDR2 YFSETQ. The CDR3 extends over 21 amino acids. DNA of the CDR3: TGCGCCAGCAGCTTTCCTGGCTTGGCGGGGACGCTACCGAGCTCCTACAATGAGCAGTTCTTC. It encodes CASSFPGLAGTLPSSYNEQFF.

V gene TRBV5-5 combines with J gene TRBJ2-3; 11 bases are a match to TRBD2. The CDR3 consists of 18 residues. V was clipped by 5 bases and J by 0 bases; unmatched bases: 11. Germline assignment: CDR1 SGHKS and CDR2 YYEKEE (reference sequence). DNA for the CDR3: TGTGCCAGCAGGTCCACTAGCGGGGGTTTCCCTAGCACAGATACGCAGTATTTT. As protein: CASRSTSGGFPSTDTQYF. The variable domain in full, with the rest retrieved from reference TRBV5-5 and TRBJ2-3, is DAGVTQSPTHLIKTRGQQVTLRCSPISGHKSVSWYQQVLGQGPQFIFQYYEKEERGRGNFPDRFSARQFPNYSSELNVNALLLGDSALYLCASRSTSGGFPSTDTQYFGPGTRLTVL.

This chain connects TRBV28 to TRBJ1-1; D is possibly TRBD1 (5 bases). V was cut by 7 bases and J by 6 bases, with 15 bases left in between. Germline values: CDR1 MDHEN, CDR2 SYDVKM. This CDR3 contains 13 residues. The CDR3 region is CASILPGTSEAFF. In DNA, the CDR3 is TGTGCCAGCATTCTACCCGGGACTTCTGAAGCTTTCTTT.

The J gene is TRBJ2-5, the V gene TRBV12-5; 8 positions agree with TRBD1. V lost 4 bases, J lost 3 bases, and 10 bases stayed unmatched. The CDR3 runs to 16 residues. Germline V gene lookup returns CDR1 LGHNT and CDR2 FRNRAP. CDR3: CASGSNLDRGKETQYF. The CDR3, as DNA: TGTGCTAGTGGTTCAAACCTCGACAGGGGTAAAGAGACCCAGTACTTC.

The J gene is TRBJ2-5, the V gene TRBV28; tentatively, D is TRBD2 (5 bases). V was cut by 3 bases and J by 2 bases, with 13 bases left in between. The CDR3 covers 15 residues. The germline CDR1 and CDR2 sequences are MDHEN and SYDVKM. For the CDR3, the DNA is TGTGCCAGCAGTTTTGGGAGCTCCAAACAAGAGACCCAGTACTTC. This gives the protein CASSFGSSKQETQYF.

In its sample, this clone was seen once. The CDR3 reads CASSLPGQGFGNYTF. The CDR3 coding sequence is TGTGCCAGCAGCTTACCGGGACAGGGCTTCGGAAACTACACCTTC. V usage is TRBV7-9 and J usage is TRBJ1-2, with TRBD1 identical over 9 bases. The germline CDR1 and CDR2 sequences are SEHNR and FQNEAQ (reference sequence). The ends lost 2 bases at V and 10 bases at J; junction bases unmatched: 11. The CDR3 totals 15 residues.

DNA of the CDR3: TGTGCCAGCAGTTACTCGAATAATGCGGCCCGGGACAGCAGGTACTTC. Translation: CASSYSNNAARDSRYF. This chain uses TRBV6-6 with TRBJ2-5; 7 bases line up with TRBD1. Germline V CDR1 and CDR2: MNHNY, SVGAGI (reference sequence). The ends lost 0 bases at V and 13 bases at J; junction bases unmatched: 17. The CDR3 runs to 16 residues.

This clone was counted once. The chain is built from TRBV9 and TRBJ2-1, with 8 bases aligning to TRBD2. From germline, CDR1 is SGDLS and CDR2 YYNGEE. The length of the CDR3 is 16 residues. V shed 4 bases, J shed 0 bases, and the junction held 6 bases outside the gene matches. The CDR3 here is CASSPRGDPSYNEQFF. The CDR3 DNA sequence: TGTGCCAGCAGCCCGCGGGGGGACCCCTCCTACAATGAGCAGTTCTTC.

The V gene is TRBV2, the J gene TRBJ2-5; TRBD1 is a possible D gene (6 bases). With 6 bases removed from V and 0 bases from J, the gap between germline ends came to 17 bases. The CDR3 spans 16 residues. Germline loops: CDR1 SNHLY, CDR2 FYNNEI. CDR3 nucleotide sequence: TGTGCCAGCAGCCGACCAAGGGCAGGGGACCAAGAGACCCAGTACTTC. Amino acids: CASSRPRAGDQETQYF.

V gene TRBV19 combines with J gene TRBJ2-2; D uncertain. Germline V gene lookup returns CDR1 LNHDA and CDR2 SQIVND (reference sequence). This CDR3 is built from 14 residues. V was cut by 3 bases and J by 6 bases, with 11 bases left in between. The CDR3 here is CASSIYEVAGELFF. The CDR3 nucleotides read TGTGCCAGTAGTATTTATGAAGTTGCCGGGGAGCTGTTTTTT. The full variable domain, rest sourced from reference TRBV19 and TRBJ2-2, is DGGITQSPKYLFRKEGQNVTLSCEQNLNHDAMYWYRQDPGQGLRLIYYSQIVNDFQKGDIAEGYSVSREKKESFPLTVTSAQKNPTAFYLCASSIYEVAGELFFGEGSRLTVL.

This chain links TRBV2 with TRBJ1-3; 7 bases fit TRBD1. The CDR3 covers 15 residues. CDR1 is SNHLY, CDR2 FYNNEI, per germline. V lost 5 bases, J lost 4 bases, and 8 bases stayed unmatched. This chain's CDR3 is CASSSRQGSGNTIYF. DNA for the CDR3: TGTGCCAGCAGTTCAAGACAGGGCTCAGGAAACACCATATATTTT. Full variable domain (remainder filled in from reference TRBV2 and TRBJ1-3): EPEVTQTPSHQVTQMGQEVILRCVPISNHLYFYWYRQILGQKVEFLVSFYNNEISEKSEIFDDQFSVERPDGSNFTLKIRSTKLEDSAMYFCASSSRQGSGNTIYFGEGSWLTVV.

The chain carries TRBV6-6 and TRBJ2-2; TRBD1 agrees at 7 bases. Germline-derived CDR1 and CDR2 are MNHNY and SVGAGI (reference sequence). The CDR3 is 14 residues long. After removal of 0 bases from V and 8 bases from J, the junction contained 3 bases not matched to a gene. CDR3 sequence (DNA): TGTGCCAGCAGTTACTCGAGACAGGGTGGGGAGCTGTTTTTT. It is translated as CASSYSRQGGELFF.

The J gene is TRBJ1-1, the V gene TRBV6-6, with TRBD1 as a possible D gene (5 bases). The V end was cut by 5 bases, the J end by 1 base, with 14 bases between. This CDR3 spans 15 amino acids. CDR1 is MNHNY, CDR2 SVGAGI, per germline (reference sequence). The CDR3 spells CASSKPGLPNTEAFF. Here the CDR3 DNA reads TGTGCCAGCAGTAAACCGGGACTTCCGAACACTGAAGCTTTCTTT.

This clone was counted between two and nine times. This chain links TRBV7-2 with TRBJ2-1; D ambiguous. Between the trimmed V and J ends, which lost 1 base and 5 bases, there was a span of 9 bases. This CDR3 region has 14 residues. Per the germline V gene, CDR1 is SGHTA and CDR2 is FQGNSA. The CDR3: CASSLGPSNNEQFF. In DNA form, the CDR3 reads TGTGCCAGCAGCTTAGGCCCCTCGAACAATGAGCAGTTCTTC.

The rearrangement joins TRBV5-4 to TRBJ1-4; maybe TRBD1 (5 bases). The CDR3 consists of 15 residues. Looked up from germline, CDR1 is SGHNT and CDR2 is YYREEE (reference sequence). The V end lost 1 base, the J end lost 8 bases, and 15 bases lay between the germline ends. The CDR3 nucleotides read TGTGCCAGCAGCTTGACAGAGGGGAAGGGAGAAAAACTGTTTTTT. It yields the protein CASSLTEGKGEKLFF.

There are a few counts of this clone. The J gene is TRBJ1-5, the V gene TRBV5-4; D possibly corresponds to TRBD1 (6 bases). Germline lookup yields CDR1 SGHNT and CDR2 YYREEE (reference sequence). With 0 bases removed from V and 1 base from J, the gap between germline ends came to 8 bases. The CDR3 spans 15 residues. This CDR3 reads CASSLGRGSNQPQHF. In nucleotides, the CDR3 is TGTGCCAGCAGCTTGGGCAGGGGAAGCAATCAGCCCCAGCATTTT.